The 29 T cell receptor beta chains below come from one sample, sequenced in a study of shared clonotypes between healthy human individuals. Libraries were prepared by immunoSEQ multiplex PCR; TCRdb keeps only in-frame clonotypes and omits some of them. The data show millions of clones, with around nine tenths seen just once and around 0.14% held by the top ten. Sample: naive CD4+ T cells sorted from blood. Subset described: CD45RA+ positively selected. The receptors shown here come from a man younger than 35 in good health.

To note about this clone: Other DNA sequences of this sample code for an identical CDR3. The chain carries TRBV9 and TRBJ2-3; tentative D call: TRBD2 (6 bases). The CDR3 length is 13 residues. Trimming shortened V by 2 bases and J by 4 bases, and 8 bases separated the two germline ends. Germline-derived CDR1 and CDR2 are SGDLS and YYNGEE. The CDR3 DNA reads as TGTGCCAGCAGCGTCGGGGGTCCAGATACGCAGTATTTT. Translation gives CASSVGGPDTQYF.

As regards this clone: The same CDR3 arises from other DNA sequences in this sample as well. CDR3 nucleotide sequence: TGTGCCAGCAGGCCCGGAGGGAATCAGCCCCAGCATTTT. It encodes CASRPGGNQPQHF. V is TRBV6-5 and J is TRBJ1-5; no clear D. CDR3 length equals 13 residues. Trimming shortened V by 6 bases and J by 4 bases, and 10 bases separated the two germline ends. Germline CDR1 is MNHEY and CDR2 is SVGAGI.

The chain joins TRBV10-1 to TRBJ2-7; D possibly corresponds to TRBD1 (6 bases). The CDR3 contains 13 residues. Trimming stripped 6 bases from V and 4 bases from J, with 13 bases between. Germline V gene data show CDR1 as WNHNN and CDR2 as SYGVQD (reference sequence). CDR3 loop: CASSAGQKYEQYF. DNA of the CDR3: TGCGCCAGCAGCGCCGGACAGAAATACGAGCAGTACTTC.

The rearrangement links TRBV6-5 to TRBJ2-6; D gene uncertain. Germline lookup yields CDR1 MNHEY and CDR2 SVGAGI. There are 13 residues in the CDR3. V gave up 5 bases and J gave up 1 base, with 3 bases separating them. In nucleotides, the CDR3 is TGTGCCAGCAGTAAATCTGGGGCCAACGTCCTGACTTTC. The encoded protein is CASSKSGANVLTF.

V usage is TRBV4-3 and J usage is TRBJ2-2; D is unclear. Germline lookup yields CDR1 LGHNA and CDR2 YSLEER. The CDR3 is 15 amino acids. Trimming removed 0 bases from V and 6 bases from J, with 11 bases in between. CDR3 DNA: TGCGCCAGCAGCCAAGAGGTGGTTAGCTCCGGGGAGCTGTTTTTT. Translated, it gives CASSQEVVSSGELFF.

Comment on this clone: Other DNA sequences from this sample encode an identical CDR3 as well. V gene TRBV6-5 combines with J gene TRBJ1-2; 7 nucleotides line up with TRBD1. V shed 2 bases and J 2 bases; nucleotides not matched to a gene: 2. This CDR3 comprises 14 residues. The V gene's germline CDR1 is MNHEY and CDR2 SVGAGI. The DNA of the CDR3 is TGTGCCAGCAGTTACGGACAGGCGAACTATGGCTACACCTTC. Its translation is CASSYGQANYGYTF.

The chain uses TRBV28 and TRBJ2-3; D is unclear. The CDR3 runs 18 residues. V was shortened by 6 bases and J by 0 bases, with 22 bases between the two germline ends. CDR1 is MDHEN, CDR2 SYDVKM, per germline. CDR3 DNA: TGTGCCAGCAGCCCTAACCGGTGGGCCCCAGGTAGCACAGATACGCAGTATTTT. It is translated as CASSPNRWAPGSTDTQYF.

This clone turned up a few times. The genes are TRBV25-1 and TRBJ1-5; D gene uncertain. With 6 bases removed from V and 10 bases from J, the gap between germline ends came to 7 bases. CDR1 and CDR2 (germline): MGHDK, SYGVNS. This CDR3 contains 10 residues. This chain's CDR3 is CASRTGPQHF. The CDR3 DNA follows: TGTGCCAGCAGGACGGGCCCCCAGCATTTT.

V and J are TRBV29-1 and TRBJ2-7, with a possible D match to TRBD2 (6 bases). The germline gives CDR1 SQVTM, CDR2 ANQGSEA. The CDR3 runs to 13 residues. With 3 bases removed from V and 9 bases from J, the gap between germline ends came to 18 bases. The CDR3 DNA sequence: TGCAGCGTTGATTACGGGGCCGAGGGAGGGCAGTACTTC. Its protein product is CSVDYGAEGGQYF.

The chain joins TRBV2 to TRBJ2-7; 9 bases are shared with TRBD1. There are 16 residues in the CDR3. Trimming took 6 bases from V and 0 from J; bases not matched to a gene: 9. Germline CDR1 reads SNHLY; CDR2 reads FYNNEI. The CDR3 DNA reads TGTGCCAGCAGGGCCGGACAGGGGTCGAGCTCCTACGAGCAGTACTTC. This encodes CASRAGQGSSSYEQYF.

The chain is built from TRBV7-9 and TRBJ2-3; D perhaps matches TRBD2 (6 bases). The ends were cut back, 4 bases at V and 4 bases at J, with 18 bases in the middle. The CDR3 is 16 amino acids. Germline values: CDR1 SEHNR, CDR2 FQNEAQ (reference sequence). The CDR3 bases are TGTGCCAGCAGCTCCAGAGCGGGCTGGGGAGCAGATACGCAGTATTTT. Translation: CASSSRAGWGADTQYF.

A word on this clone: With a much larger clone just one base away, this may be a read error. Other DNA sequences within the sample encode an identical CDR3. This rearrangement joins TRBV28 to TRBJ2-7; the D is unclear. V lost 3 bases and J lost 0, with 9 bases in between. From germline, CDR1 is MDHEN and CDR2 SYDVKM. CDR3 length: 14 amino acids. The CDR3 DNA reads TGTGCCAGCAGTTTGGGCCACCACTCCTACGAGCAGTACTTC. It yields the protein CASSLGHHSYEQYF.

CDR3 nucleotides: TGTGCCAGCAGTGAATGGGCGGACAGGAATTCACCCCTCCACTTT. This translates into CASSEWADRNSPLHF. V usage is TRBV6-1 and J usage is TRBJ1-6; 7 nucleotides match TRBD1. Losses at the gene ends were 2 bases for V and 7 bases for J; bases not matched to a gene: 5. Germline values: CDR1 MNHNS, CDR2 SASEGT. The CDR3 extends over 15 amino acids.

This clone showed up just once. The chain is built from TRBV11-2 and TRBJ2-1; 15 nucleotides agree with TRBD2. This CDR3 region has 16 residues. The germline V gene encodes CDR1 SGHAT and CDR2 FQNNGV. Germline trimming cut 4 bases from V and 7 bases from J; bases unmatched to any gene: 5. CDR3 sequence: CASSWTGTSGRNEQFF. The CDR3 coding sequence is TGTGCCAGCAGCTGGACCGGGACTAGCGGGAGGAATGAGCAGTTCTTC.

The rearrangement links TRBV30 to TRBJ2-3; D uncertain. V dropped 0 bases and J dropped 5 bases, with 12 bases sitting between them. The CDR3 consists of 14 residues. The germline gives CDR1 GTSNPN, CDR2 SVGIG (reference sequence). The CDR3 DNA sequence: TGTGCCTGGAGTGTACACGGAGTAATAGATACGCAGTATTTT. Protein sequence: CAWSVHGVIDTQYF.

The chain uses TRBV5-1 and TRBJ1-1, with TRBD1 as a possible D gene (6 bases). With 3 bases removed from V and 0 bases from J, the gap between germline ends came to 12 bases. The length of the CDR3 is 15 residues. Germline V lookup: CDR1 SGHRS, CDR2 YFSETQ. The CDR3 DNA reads TGCGCCAGCAGCTCCGGACAGAACCTGAACACTGAAGCTTTCTTT. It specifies CASSSGQNLNTEAFF. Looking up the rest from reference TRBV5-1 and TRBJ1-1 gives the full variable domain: KAGVTQTPRYLIKTRGQQVTLSCSPISGHRSVSWYQQTPGQGLQFLFEYFSETQRNKGNFPGRFSGRQFSNSRSEMNVSTLELGDSALYLCASSSGQNLNTEAFFGQGTRLTVV.

Here the CDR3 reads CASSLGQTSNEKLFF. CDR3 nucleotide sequence: TGTGCCAGCAGCTTAGGGCAGACTAGTAATGAAAAACTGTTTTTT. The J gene is TRBJ1-4, the V gene TRBV7-9; D not resolved. V lost 1 base, J lost 4 bases, and 10 bases lay in between. This CDR3 spans 15 amino acids. Germline CDR1 is SEHNR and CDR2 is FQNEAQ (reference sequence).

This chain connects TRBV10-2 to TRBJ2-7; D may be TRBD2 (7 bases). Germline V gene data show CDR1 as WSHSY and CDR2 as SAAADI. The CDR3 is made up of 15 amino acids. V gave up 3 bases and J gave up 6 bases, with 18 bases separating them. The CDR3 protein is CASSEGGGPYAEQYF. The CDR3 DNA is TGCGCCAGCAGTGAAGGGGGGGGGCCTTATGCCGAGCAGTACTTC.

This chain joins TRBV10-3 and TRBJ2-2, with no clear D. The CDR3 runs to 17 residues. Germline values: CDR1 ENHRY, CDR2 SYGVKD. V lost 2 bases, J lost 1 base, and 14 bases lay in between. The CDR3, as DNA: TGTGCCATCAGTGAGGGTCTGTGGAGCCTGAACACCGGGGAGCTGTTTTTT. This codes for CAISEGLWSLNTGELFF.

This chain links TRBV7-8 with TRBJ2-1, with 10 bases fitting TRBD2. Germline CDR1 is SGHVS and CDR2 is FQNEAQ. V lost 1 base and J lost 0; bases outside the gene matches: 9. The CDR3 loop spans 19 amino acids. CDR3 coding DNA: TGTGCCAGCAGCTTAGTAGCTAGCGGGGGATTTAGCTCCTACAATGAGCAGTTCTTC. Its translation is CASSLVASGGFSSYNEQFF.

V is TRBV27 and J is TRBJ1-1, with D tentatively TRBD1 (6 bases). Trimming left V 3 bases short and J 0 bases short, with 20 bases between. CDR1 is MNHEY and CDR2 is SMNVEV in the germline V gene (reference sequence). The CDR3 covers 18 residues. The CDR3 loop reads CASSFRTSRGAMNTEAFF. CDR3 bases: TGTGCCAGCAGTTTCCGGACCTCCCGGGGGGCAATGAACACTGAAGCTTTCTTT.

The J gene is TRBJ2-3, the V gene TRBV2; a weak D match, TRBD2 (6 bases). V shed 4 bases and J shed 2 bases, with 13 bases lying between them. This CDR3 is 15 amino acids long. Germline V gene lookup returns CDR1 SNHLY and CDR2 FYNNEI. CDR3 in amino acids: CASSVLGLNTDTQYF. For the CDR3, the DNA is TGTGCCAGCAGTGTCCTCGGACTAAACACAGATACGCAGTATTTT.

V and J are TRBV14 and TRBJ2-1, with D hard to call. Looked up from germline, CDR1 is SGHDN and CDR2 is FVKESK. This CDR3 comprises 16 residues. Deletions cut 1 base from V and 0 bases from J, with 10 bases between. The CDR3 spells CASSQVGRVSYNEQFF. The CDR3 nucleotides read TGTGCCAGCAGCCAAGTGGGAAGGGTCTCCTACAATGAGCAGTTCTTC.

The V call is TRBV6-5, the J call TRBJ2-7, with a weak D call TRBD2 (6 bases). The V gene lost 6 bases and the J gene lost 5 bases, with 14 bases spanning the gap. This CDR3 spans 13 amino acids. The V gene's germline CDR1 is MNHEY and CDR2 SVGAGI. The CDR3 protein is CASRGSGLDEQYF. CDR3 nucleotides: TGTGCCAGCAGGGGTAGCGGCTTGGACGAGCAGTACTTC.

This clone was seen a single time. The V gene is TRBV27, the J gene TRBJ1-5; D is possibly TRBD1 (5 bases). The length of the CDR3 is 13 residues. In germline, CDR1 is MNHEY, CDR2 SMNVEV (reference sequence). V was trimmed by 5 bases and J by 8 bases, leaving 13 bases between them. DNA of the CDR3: TGTGCCAGCAGTCTAAGGGGTTCAGAGCCCCAGCATTTT. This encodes CASSLRGSEPQHF.

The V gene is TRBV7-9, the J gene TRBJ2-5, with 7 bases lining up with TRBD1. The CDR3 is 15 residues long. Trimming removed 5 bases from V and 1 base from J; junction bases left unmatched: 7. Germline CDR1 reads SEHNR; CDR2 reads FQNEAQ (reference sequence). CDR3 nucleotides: TGTGCCAGCAGCAGACCAGGGGGACCCCAAGAGACCCAGTACTTC. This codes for CASSRPGGPQETQYF.

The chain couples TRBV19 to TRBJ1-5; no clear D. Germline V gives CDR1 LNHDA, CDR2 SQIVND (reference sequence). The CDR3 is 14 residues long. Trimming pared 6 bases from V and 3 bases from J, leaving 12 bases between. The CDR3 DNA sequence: TGTGCCAGTAGCCCCCCGGGTCTCAATCAGCCCCAGCATTTT. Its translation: CASSPPGLNQPQHF. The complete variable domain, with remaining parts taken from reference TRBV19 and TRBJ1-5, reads DGGITQSPKYLFRKEGQNVTLSCEQNLNHDAMYWYRQDPGQGLRLIYYSQIVNDFQKGDIAEGYSVSREKKESFPLTVTSAQKNPTAFYLCASSPPGLNQPQHFGDGTRLSIL.

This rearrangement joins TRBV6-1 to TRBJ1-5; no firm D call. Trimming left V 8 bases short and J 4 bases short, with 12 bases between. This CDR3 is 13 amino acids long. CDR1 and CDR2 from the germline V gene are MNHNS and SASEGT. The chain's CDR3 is CASWVTPNQPQHF. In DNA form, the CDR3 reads TGTGCCAGCTGGGTGACCCCTAATCAGCCCCAGCATTTT.

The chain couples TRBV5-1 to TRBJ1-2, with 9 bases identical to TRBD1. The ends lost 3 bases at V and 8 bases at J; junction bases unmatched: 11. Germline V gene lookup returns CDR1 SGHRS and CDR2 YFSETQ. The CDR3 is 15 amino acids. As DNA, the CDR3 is TGCGCCAGCAGCTCCCCCGGACAGGGGCAGGTGGGCTACACCTTC. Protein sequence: CASSSPGQGQVGYTF.